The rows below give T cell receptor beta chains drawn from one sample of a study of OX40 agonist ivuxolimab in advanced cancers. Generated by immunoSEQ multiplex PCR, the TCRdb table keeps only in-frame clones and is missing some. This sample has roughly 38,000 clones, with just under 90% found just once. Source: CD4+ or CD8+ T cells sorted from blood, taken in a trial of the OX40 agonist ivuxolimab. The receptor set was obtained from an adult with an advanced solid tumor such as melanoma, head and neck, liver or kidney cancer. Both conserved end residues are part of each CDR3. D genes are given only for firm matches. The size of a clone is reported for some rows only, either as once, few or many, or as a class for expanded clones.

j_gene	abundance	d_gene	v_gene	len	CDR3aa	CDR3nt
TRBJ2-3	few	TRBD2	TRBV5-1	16	CASSSTSGGLTDTQYF	TGCGCCAGCAGCTCGACTAGCGGGGGACTCACAGATACGCAGTATTTT
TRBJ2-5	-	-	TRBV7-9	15	CASSLGEQVRETQYF	TGTGCCAGCAGCTTAGGGGAACAGGTCAGGGAGACCCAGTACTTC
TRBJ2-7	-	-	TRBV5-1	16	CASSLGAVYTKYEQYF	TGCGCCAGCAGCTTGGGAGCGGTCTACACCAAATACGAGCAGTACTTC
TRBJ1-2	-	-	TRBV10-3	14	CAISGTTGRYGYTF	TGTGCCATCAGTGGTACGACAGGCCGCTATGGCTACACCTTC
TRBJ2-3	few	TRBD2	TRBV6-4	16	CASRRLAFYSTDTQYF	TGTGCCAGCAGAAGACTAGCGTTTTATAGCACAGATACGCAGTATTTT
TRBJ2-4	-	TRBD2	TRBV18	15	CASSVAGPAKNIQYF	TGTGCCAGCTCCGTAGCGGGACCAGCCAAAAACATTCAGTACTTC
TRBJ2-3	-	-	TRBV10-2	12	CASSLQGDTQYF	TGCGCCAGCAGTTTGCAGGGGGATACGCAGTATTTT
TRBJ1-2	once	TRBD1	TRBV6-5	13	CASRETGSYGYTF	TGTGCCAGCAGGGAGACAGGGAGCTATGGCTACACCTTC
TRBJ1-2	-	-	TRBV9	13	CASSVSETYGYTF	TGTGCCAGCAGCGTATCGGAAACCTATGGCTACACCTTC
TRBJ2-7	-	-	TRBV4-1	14	CASSRLVGNYEQYF	TGCGCCAGCAGCCGGCTAGTGGGCAATTACGAGCAGTACTTC